The clone carrying this TCR beta chain occurred a few times. Its antigen is still unknown. These data originate in a study of Graves' ophthalmopathy and Graves' hyperthyroidism. V was clipped by 5 bases and J by 3 bases, with 9 bases between them. The length of the CDR3 is 13 residues. Amplified material comprised TCR beta CDR3 regions derived from RNA transcripts. After a first-round RT-PCR with HTBI primers, a second-round multiplex PCR was run. TCRdb reprocessed the multiplex PCR reads with MiXCR, giving one entry per CDR3 protein. Among more than 1,000,000 distinct CDR3 sequences listed, less than 45% were seen once. General study results and limits: For predicting ophthalmopathy progression, the model had about 71% sensitivity and 72% to 85% specificity.

Patients were left out if they had other autoimmune diseases, uncontrolled infections, pregnancy or lactation. The authors diagnosed from clinical symptoms, serum thyroxine, TRAb, thyroid ultrasound and orbital computed tomography. The rearrangement links TRBV12-3 or TRBV12-4 to TRBJ2-3; the D gene is possibly TRBD1 (5 bases). This clonotype was obtained from an adult man with Graves' hyperthyroidism. Sequencing used peripheral blood or thyroid tissue (not recorded which). The DNA for the CDR3 is TGTGCCAGCAGTCAATCAGGGACAGATACGCAGTATTTT. Translating it yields CASSQSGTDTQYF.